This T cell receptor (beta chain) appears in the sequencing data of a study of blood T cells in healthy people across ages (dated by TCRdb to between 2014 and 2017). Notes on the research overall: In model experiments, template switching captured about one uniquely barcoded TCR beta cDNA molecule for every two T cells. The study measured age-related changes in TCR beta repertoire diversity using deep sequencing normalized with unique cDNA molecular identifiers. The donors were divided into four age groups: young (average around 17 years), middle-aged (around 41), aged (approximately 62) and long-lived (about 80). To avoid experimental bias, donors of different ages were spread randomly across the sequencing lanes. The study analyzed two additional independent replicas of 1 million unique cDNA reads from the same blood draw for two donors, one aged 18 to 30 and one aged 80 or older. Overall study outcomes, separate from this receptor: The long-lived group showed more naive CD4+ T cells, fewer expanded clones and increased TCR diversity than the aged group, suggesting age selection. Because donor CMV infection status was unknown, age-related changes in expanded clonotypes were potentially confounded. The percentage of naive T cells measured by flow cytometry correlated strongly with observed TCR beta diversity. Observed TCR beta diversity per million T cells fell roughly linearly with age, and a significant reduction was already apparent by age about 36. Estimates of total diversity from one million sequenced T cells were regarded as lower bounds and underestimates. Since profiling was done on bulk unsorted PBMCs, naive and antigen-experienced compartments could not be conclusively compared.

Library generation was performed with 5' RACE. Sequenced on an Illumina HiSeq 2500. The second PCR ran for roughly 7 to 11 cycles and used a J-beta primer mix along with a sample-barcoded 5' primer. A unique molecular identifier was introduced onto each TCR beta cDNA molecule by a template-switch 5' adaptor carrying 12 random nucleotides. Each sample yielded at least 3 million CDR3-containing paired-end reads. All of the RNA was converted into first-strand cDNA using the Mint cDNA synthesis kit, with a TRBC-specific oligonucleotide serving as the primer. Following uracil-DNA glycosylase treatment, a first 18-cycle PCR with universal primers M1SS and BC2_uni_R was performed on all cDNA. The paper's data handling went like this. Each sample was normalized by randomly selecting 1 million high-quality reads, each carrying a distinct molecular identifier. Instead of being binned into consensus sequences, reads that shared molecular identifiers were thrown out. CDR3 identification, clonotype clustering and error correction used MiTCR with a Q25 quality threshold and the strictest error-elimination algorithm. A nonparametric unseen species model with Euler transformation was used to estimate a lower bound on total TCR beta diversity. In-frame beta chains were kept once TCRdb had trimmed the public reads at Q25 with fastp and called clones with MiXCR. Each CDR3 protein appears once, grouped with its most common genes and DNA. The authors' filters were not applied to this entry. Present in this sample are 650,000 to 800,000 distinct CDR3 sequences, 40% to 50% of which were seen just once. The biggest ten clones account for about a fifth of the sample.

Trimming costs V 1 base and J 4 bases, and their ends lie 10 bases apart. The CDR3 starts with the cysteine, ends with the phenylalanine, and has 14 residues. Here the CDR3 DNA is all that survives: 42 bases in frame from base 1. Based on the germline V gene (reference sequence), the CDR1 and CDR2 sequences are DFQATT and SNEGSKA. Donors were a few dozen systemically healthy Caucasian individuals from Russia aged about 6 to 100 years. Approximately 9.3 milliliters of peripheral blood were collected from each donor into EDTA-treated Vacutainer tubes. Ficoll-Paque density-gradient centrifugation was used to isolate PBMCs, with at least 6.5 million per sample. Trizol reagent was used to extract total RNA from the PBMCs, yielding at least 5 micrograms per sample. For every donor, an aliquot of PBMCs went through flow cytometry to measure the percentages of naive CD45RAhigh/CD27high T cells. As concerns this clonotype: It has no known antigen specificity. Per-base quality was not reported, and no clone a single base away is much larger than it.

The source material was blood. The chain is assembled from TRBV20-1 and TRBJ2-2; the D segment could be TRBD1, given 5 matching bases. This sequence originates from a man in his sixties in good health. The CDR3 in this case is CSARGQGGTGELFF. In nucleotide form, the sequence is TGCAGTGCTAGAGGTCAGGGCGGCACCGGGGAGCTGTTTTTT.